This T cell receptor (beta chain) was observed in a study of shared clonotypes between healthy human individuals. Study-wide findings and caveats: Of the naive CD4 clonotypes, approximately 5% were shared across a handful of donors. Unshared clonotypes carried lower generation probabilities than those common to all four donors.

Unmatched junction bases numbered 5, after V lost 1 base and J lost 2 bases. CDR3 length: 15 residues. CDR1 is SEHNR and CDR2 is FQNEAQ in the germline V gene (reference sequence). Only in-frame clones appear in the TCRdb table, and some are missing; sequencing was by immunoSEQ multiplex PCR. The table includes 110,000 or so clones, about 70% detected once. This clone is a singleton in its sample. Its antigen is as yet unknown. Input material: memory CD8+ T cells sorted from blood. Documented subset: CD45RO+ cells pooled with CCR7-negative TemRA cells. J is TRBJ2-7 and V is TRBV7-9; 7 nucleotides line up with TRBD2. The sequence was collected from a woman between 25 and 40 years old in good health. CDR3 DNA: TGTGCCAGCAGCTTAGGCTACGGGAGGACCTACGAGCAGTACTTC. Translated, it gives CASSLGYGRTYEQYF.